The 17 T cell receptor beta chains given below trace back to one sample, sequenced in a study of blood T cell repertoires in COVID-19. The data were produced by immunoSEQ multiplex PCR, yet TCRdb's version contains in-frame clones alone and is incomplete. The sample consists of some 140,000 clones, roughly four fifths of them appearing once. The sample consisted of peripheral blood. The source of these receptors is an elderly man with acute or convalescent COVID-19.

The genes are TRBV28 and TRBJ2-1; 7 positions match TRBD2. The junction had 3 bases not matched to a gene; V was cut back by 6 bases and J by 4 bases. The CDR3 length is 13 residues. Germline values: CDR1 MDHEN, CDR2 SYDVKM. The CDR3 nucleotides are TGTGCCAGCAGGGCGGGGGTTTACAATGAGCAGTTCTTC. The encoded protein is CASRAGVYNEQFF.

There are a few counts of this clone. The chain uses TRBV10-2 and TRBJ2-5; D is unresolved. CDR1 and CDR2 from the germline V gene are WSHSY and SAAADI. V gave up 4 bases and J gave up 2 bases, with 5 bases separating them. The CDR3 is 12 amino acids. The CDR3 sequence: CASSAVQETQYF. As DNA, the CDR3 is TGCGCCAGCAGTGCGGTTCAAGAGACCCAGTACTTC.

There are a few counts of this clone. The gene calls are TRBV13 and TRBJ2-7, with 9 bases matching TRBD1. The CDR3 has 13 residues. The V and J ends lost 5 bases and 7 bases, in that order; junction bases with no gene match: 6. Germline V gene data show CDR1 as PRHDT and CDR2 as FYEKMQ (reference sequence). The CDR3 loop is CASSVQGAGEQYF. The CDR3 DNA follows: TGTGCCAGCAGCGTACAGGGGGCGGGTGAGCAGTACTTC.

V gene TRBV6-6 combines with J gene TRBJ1-1, with a possible D match to TRBD1 (5 bases). CDR3 size: 16 residues. Germline values: CDR1 MNHNY, CDR2 SVGAGI (reference sequence). Trimming removed 5 bases at V and 3 bases at J, with 19 bases between. This chain's CDR3 is CASSVGEDSLDTEAFF. CDR3 bases: TGTGCCAGCAGTGTAGGGGAGGATTCTTTAGACACTGAAGCTTTCTTT.

The rearrangement joins TRBV5-1 to TRBJ1-4, with D uncertain. The CDR3 has 14 residues. Germline-derived CDR1 and CDR2 are SGHRS and YFSETQ. V shed 0 bases and J shed 5 bases, with 8 bases lying between them. CDR3 residues: CASSLVGGNEKLFF. The DNA of the CDR3 is TGCGCCAGCAGCTTGGTGGGAGGGAATGAAAAACTGTTTTTT.

This chain connects TRBV3-1 (or the pseudogene TRBV3-2) to TRBJ2-3; D might be TRBD1 (6 bases). Germline V CDR1 and CDR2: LGHDT, YNNKEL (reference sequence). This CDR3 comprises 14 residues. Trimming took off 5 bases at V and 4 bases at J, with 13 bases between the two ends. CDR3 amino acids: CASSTLSGADTQYF. The CDR3 bases are TGTGCCAGCAGCACCCTCTCAGGGGCAGATACGCAGTATTTT.

The chain is built from TRBV30 and TRBJ2-7; no firm D call. V was pared by 0 bases and J by 3 bases, with 6 bases between. The CDR3 has 12 residues. Germline V gene lookup returns CDR1 GTSNPN and CDR2 SVGIG (reference sequence). CDR3 coding DNA: TGTGCCTGGAGTGTAGCTGACTACGAGCAGTACTTC. It codes for CAWSVADYEQYF.

This clone turned up a few times. J is TRBJ1-6 and V is TRBV6-6; 7 bases match TRBD1. V shed 10 bases and J 4 bases; nucleotides not matched to a gene: 4. Germline-derived CDR1 and CDR2 are MNHNY and SVGAGI (reference sequence). This CDR3 region has 13 residues. The CDR3 coding sequence is TGTGCCATTACGACAGGGTATAATTCACCCCTCCACTTT. Translating gives CAITTGYNSPLHF.

The chain links TRBV6-6 to TRBJ1-2; D is unclear. The CDR3 consists of 13 residues. Per germline, CDR1 MNHNY and CDR2 SVGAGI (reference sequence). V lost 6 bases, J lost 0 bases, and 8 bases lay in between. The CDR3 is CASRPGANYGYTF. CDR3 nucleotides: TGTGCCAGCAGACCCGGGGCTAACTATGGCTACACCTTC.

There are a few counts of this clone. This rearrangement joins TRBV9 to TRBJ1-6, with 10 bases that match TRBD1. CDR1 is SGDLS and CDR2 is YYNGEE in the germline V gene. The CDR3 is made up of 18 amino acids. With 3 bases clipped from V and 5 bases from J, the junction kept 11 bases outside the gene matches. The CDR3 nucleotides are TGTGCCAGCAGCGCCCGAAGGGACAGGGGTAATAATAATTCACCCCTCCACTTT. Residues: CASSARRDRGNNNSPLHF.

This sequence joins TRBV18 and TRBJ1-2; no firm D call. The length of the CDR3 is 15 residues. The V end was cut by 6 bases, the J end by 5 bases, with 19 bases between. Germline CDR1 is KGHSH and CDR2 is LQKENI. CDR3 in DNA: TGTGCCAGCTCCCCCTCGCCCGAGACACTTTATGGCTACACCTTC. It codes for CASSPSPETLYGYTF.

This chain joins TRBV4-2 and TRBJ1-3, with a tentative D call TRBD1 (6 bases). V was trimmed by 1 base and J by 1 base, leaving 11 bases between them. The germline gives CDR1 LGHNA, CDR2 YNFKEQ. CDR3 length equals 16 residues. CDR3 amino acids: CASSQVGGLSGNTIYF. The DNA of the CDR3 is TGTGCCAGCAGCCAAGTGGGGGGGCTTTCTGGAAACACCATATATTTT.

In its sample, this clone was seen once. The chain has TRBV2 and TRBJ1-2; 11 bases match TRBD1. The CDR3 runs to 14 residues. Germline assignment: CDR1 SNHLY and CDR2 FYNNEI. V lost 3 bases and J lost 7; bases outside the gene matches: 4. CDR3 in DNA: TGTGCCAGCAGTGACGGGACAGGGGGTATTGGCTACACCTTC. This encodes CASSDGTGGIGYTF.

The chain links TRBV7-8 to TRBJ1-6, with D maybe TRBD1 (6 bases). CDR3 length: 13 amino acids. Germline CDR1 and CDR2: SGHVS and FQNEAQ. The V end lost 8 bases, the J end lost 10 bases, and 15 bases lay between the germline ends. Here the CDR3 reads CASGTGRDSPLHF. DNA of the CDR3: TGTGCCAGCGGAACAGGGCGCGACTCACCCCTCCACTTT.

This chain joins TRBV5-4 and TRBJ2-7; 7 bases line up with TRBD2. CDR3 length: 14 amino acids. The V and J ends lost 4 bases and 4 bases, in that order; junction bases with no gene match: 8. Per germline, CDR1 SGHNT and CDR2 YYREEE (reference sequence). The chain's CDR3 is CASSGGERKYEQYF. The CDR3 region has the DNA TGTGCCAGCAGCGGGGGGGAGCGGAAATACGAGCAGTACTTC.

V usage is TRBV10-3 and J usage is TRBJ1-1, with D possibly matching TRBD1 (6 bases). The germline V gene encodes CDR1 ENHRY and CDR2 SYGVKD. The CDR3 is 13 amino acids. Trimming took off 6 bases at V and 4 bases at J, with 12 bases between the two ends. The CDR3, as DNA: TGTGCCATCAGGTCAGGGGAGGGCACTGAAGCTTTCTTT. It is translated as CAIRSGEGTEAFF.

This clone was seen a few times. The chain employs TRBV15 and TRBJ2-5; 9 nucleotides match TRBD1. This CDR3 has 14 residues. J was trimmed by 6 bases and V by 3 bases; bases with no gene match: 5. From germline, CDR1 is LNHNV and CDR2 YYDKDF (reference sequence). CDR3 sequence: CATSSRQGDQTQYF. DNA for the CDR3: TGTGCCACCAGCAGCAGACAGGGGGACCAGACCCAGTACTTC.